Below are 18 T cell receptor beta chains sequenced from a single sample in a study of beta chain features in type 1 diabetes. Investigators reverse transcribed all isolated RNA, so they sequenced expressed TCRB transcripts. The data were produced by immunoSEQ multiplex PCR, yet TCRdb's version contains in-frame clones alone and is incomplete. This table has 150,000 to 160,000 clones, approximately 12% appearing once. Sequencing input: central memory CD4+ T cells from blood. All receptors come from a man between 18 and 29 years old in good health.

This clone has only a few counts. In nucleotides, the CDR3 is TGTGCCAGCAGTAAAGCGGGGGGGAAAGAGACCCAGTACTTC. Its protein is CASSKAGGKETQYF. The chain has TRBV11-2 and TRBJ2-5, with 10 positions matching TRBD2. Germline CDR1 is SGHAT and CDR2 is FQNNGV. V trimming: 6 bases; J trimming: 3 bases; junction bases outside the gene matches: 4. The CDR3 runs to 14 residues.

This clone was seen a handful of times. The V gene is TRBV19, the J gene TRBJ2-7, with D perhaps matching TRBD1 or TRBD2 (5 bases each). Trimming took 9 bases from V and 0 from J, leaving 15 bases between them. The CDR3 is made up of 14 amino acids. From germline, CDR1 is LNHDA and CDR2 SQIVND (reference sequence). The CDR3 nucleotides read TGTGCCAGCCGGGACGGATCAAGCTCCTACGAGCAGTACTTC. The encoded protein is CASRDGSSSYEQYF.

The CDR3 region has the DNA TGTGCCAGCAGCTTAAGCCAGGGCTATGGCTACACCTTC. The encoded protein is CASSLSQGYGYTF. The genes are TRBV7-3 and TRBJ1-2, with D tentatively TRBD1 (5 bases). Trimming took off 1 base at V and 4 bases at J, with 7 bases between the two ends. CDR1 and CDR2 (germline): SGHTA, FQGTGA. The CDR3 extends over 13 amino acids.

This clone appeared many times. This CDR3 is CASSLDDGGETQYF. The DNA for the CDR3 is TGTGCCAGCAGCTTAGATGATGGAGGGGAGACCCAGTACTTC. The gene calls are TRBV11-2 and TRBJ2-5; tentatively, D is TRBD2 (6 bases). Germline lookup yields CDR1 SGHAT and CDR2 FQNNGV. The CDR3 runs 14 residues. V was trimmed by 0 bases and J by 5 bases, leaving 10 bases between them.

This clone was seen more than once but under ten times. The same CDR3 is also encoded by other DNA sequences in this sample. V usage is TRBV27 and J usage is TRBJ2-5, with D perhaps given as TRBD1 or TRBD2 (6 bases each). Between the trimmed V and J ends, which lost 3 bases and 4 bases, there was a span of 12 bases. CDR3 length equals 14 residues. Looked up from germline, CDR1 is MNHEY and CDR2 is SMNVEV (reference sequence). The CDR3 loop reads CASSFSRGLETQYF. The CDR3, as DNA: TGTGCCAGCAGTTTCTCCCGGGGGCTAGAGACCCAGTACTTC.

In its sample, this clone was seen a few times. This sequence joins TRBV6-5 and TRBJ2-3; D uncertain. The CDR3 length is 12 residues. Trimming removed 4 bases at V and 6 bases at J, with 8 bases between. Germline loops: CDR1 MNHEY, CDR2 SVGAGI. The CDR3 coding sequence is TGTGCCAGCAGTTCGAAGGAGGATACGCAGTATTTT. As protein: CASSSKEDTQYF.

This clone was seen a few times. V and J are TRBV5-1 and TRBJ1-2; TRBD1 agrees at 7 bases. The CDR3 covers 19 residues. The junction had 17 bases not matched to a gene; V was cut back by 0 bases and J by 3 bases. Germline V gives CDR1 SGHRS, CDR2 YFSETQ. CDR3 in amino acids: CASSLDRGERAGSDYGYTF. As DNA, the CDR3 is TGCGCCAGCAGCTTGGACAGGGGCGAGCGAGCAGGATCAGACTATGGCTACACCTTC.

This clone was seen only a few times. The gene calls are TRBV7-2 and TRBJ2-6, with TRBD1 matching 7 bases. The V segment lost 5 bases and the J segment 2 bases; nucleotides outside the gene matches: 3. Germline CDR1 reads SGHTA; CDR2 reads FQGNSA. This CDR3 has 15 residues. As DNA, the CDR3 is TGTGCCAGCAGCAACCAGGGGGCTGGGGCCAACGTCCTGACTTTC. This encodes CASSNQGAGANVLTF.

This clone occurred many times. The chain carries TRBV6-5 and TRBJ2-7, with 8 nucleotides matching TRBD1. Germline V gene sequence: CDR1 MNHEY, CDR2 SVGAGI. V lost 5 bases, J lost 4 bases, and 4 bases stayed unmatched. This CDR3 has 13 amino acids. The CDR3 coding sequence is TGTGCCAGCAGTCCACAGGGGGTGTACGAGCAGTACTTC. Its translation is CASSPQGVYEQYF.

The chain couples TRBV4-3 to TRBJ2-5; 9 positions match TRBD1. Trimming took 1 base from V and 1 from J; bases not matched to a gene: 1. The V gene's germline CDR1 is LGHNA and CDR2 YSLEER. The CDR3 consists of 15 residues. The CDR3 loop reads CASSQGDRVQETQYF. CDR3 in DNA: TGCGCCAGCAGCCAAGGGGACAGGGTCCAAGAGACCCAGTACTTC.

This clone showed up just a few times. A read error is likely here: a far larger clone is one base away. The same CDR3 is also encoded by other DNA sequences in this sample. This chain uses TRBV4-2 with TRBJ1-1; a possible D gene is TRBD1 (6 bases). Looked up from germline, CDR1 is LGHNA and CDR2 is YNFKEQ. This CDR3 region has 16 residues. This chain's CDR3 is CASSQDAGAANTEAFF. The CDR3 coding sequence is TGTGCAAGCAGCCAAGATGCGGGGGCAGCGAACACTGAAGCTTTCTTT.

This clone was observed a few times. J is TRBJ2-7 and V is TRBV27; tentatively, D is TRBD1 or TRBD2 (5 bases each). The CDR3 loop spans 14 amino acids. Germline assignment: CDR1 MNHEY and CDR2 SMNVEV (reference sequence). Deletions cut 6 bases from V and 1 base from J, with 13 bases between. CDR3 protein: CASSPRGYSYEQYF. In DNA form, the CDR3 reads TGTGCCAGCAGCCCCCGGGGCTATTCCTACGAGCAGTACTTC.

In its sample, this clone was seen a few times. The V call is TRBV19, the J call TRBJ2-5; 7 bases are shared with TRBD1. This CDR3 contains 15 residues. The germline gives CDR1 LNHDA, CDR2 SQIVND (reference sequence). With 4 bases clipped from V and 2 bases from J, the junction kept 7 bases outside the gene matches. CDR3 residues: CASSTLQGLQETQYF. The CDR3 DNA reads TGTGCCAGTAGTACCTTACAGGGGTTACAAGAGACCCAGTACTTC. The entire variable domain, with the rest obtained from reference TRBV19 and TRBJ2-5, is as follows: DGGITQSPKYLFRKEGQNVTLSCEQNLNHDAMYWYRQDPGQGLRLIYYSQIVNDFQKGDIAEGYSVSREKKESFPLTVTSAQKNPTAFYLCASSTLQGLQETQYFGPGTRLLVL.

The rearrangement joins TRBV19 to TRBJ2-3, with D perhaps matching TRBD1 (5 bases). Germline lookup yields CDR1 LNHDA and CDR2 SQIVND (reference sequence). This CDR3 region has 13 residues. Trimming took 6 bases from V and 6 from J, leaving 13 bases between them. DNA for the CDR3: TGTGCCAGTAGGAGTCAGGGTCCCGATACGCAGTATTTT. Amino acid sequence: CASRSQGPDTQYF.

The V and J genes are TRBV7-3 and TRBJ2-1; 14 bases are a match to TRBD2. The germline gives CDR1 SGHTA, CDR2 FQGTGA. The V segment lost 5 bases and the J segment 1 base; nucleotides outside the gene matches: 4. CDR3 length: 17 residues. This CDR3 reads CASSPRTSGGSYNEQFF. CDR3 DNA: TGTGCCAGCAGCCCACGGACTAGCGGGGGGTCCTACAATGAGCAGTTCTTC.

The sample holds a few counts of this clone. The V and J genes are TRBV9 and TRBJ2-5; 7 positions match TRBD1. The CDR3 is made up of 15 amino acids. J gave up 4 bases and V 0 bases, and 6 bases lay outside the gene matches. The germline CDR1 and CDR2 sequences are SGDLS and YYNGEE. The CDR3 coding sequence is TGTGCCAGCAGCGTAGGCGAAGGGGGCAGAGAGACCCAGTACTTC. It translates to CASSVGEGGRETQYF. The full variable domain, completed using reference TRBV9 and TRBJ2-5, is DSGVTQTPKHLITATGQRVTLRCSPRSGDLSVYWYQQSLDQGLQFLIQYYNGEERAKGNILERFSAQQFPDLHSELNLSSLELGDSALYFCASSVGEGGRETQYFGPGTRLLVL.

The rearrangement joins TRBV5-6 to TRBJ1-5; 8 bases fit TRBD1. The CDR3 is 16 residues long. Unmatched junction bases numbered 12, after V lost 4 bases and J lost 6 bases. The germline V gene encodes CDR1 SGHDT and CDR2 YYEEEE. The CDR3 sequence is CASSGPDRDRRQPQHF. The CDR3 DNA is TGTGCCAGCAGCGGACCGGACAGGGATAGGCGTCAGCCCCAGCATTTT.

This clone has a handful of counts. This chain's CDR3 is CSVDRTGGAYNEQFF. CDR3 DNA: TGCAGCGTCGATAGGACAGGGGGCGCCTACAATGAGCAGTTCTTC. The chain recombines TRBV29-1 with TRBJ2-1; TRBD1 matches at 11 bases. J was trimmed by 2 bases and V by 6 bases; bases with no gene match: 6. Germline loops: CDR1 SQVTM, CDR2 ANQGSEA. The CDR3 sequence is 15 residues long.